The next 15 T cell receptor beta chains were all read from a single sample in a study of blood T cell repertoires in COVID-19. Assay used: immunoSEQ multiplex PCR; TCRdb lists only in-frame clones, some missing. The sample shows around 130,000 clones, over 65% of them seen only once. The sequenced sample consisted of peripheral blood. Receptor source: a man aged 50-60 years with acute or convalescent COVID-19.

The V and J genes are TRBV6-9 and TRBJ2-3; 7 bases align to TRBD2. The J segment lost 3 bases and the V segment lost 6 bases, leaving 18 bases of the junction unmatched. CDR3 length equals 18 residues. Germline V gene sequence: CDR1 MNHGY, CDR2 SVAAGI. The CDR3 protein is CASSSPGLSGEWTDTQYF. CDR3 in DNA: TGTGCCAGCAGCTCGCCTGGTCTCAGCGGGGAGTGGACAGATACGCAGTATTTT.

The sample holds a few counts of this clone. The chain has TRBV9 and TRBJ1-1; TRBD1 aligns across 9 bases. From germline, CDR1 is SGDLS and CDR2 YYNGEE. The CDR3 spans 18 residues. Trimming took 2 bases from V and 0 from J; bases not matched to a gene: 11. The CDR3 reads CASSVGQGYSRMNTEAFF. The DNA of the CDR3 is TGTGCCAGCAGCGTGGGACAGGGTTATTCTCGAATGAACACTGAAGCTTTCTTT. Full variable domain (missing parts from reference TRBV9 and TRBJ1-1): DSGVTQTPKHLITATGQRVTLRCSPRSGDLSVYWYQQSLDQGLQFLIQYYNGEERAKGNILERFSAQQFPDLHSELNLSSLELGDSALYFCASSVGQGYSRMNTEAFFGQGTRLTVV.

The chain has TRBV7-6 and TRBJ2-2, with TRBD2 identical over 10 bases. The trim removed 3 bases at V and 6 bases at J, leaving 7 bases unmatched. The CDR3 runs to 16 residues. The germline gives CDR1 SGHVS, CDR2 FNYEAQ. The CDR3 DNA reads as TGTGCCAGCAGCTTGAGCGGGGGGGCCCAGGCCGGGGAGCTGTTTTTT. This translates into CASSLSGGAQAGELFF.

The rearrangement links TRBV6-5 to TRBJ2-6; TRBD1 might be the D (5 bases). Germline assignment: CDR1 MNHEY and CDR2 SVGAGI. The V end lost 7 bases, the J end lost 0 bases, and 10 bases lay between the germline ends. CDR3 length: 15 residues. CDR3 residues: CASTSDSSGANVLTF. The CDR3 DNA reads TGTGCCAGCACCTCTGACAGCTCTGGGGCCAACGTCCTGACTTTC.

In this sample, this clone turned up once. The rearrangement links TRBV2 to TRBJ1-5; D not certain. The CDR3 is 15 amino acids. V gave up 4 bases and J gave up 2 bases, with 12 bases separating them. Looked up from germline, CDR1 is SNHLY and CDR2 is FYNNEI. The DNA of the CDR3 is TGTGCCAGCAGTGCGGAGGCCCTAGGCAATCAGCCCCAGCATTTT. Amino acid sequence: CASSAEALGNQPQHF.

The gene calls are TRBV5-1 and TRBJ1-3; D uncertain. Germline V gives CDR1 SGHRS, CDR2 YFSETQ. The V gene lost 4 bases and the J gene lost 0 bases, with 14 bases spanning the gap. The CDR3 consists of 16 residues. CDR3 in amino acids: CASSGGGLSSGNTIYF. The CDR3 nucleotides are TGCGCCAGCAGCGGTGGAGGGCTAAGCTCTGGAAACACCATATATTTT.

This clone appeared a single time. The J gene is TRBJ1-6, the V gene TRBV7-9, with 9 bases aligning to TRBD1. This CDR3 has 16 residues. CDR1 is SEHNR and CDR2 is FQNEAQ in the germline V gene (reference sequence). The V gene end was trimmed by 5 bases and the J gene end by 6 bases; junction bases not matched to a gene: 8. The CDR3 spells CASSRTGTGINSPLHF. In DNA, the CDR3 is TGTGCCAGCAGCCGTACCGGGACAGGGATTAATTCACCCCTCCACTTT.

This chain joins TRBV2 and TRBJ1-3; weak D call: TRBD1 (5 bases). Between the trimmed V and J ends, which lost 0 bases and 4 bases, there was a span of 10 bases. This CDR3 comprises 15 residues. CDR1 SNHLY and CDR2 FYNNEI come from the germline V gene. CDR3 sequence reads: CASSEALPGGNTIYF. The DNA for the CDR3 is TGTGCCAGCAGTGAAGCGCTACCAGGGGGAAACACCATATATTTT.

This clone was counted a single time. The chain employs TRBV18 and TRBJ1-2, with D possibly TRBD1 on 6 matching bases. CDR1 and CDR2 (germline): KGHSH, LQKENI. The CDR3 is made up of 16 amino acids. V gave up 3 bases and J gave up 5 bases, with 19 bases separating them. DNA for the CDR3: TGTGCCAGCTCACCGTCCAGCGGAACAGGGCATTATGGCTACACCTTC. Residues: CASSPSSGTGHYGYTF.

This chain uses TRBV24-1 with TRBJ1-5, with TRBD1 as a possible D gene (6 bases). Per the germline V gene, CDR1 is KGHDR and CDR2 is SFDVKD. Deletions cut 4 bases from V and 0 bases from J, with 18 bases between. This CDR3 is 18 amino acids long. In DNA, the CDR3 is TGTGCCACCAGTGACCCCGGACAGCACAGCTATAGCAATCAGCCCCAGCATTTT. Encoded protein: CATSDPGQHSYSNQPQHF.

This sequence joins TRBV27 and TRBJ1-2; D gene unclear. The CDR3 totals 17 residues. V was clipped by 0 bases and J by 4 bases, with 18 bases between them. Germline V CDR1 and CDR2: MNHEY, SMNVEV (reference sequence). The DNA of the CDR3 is TGTGCCAGCAGTTTATCAGGAGTGGCAGCTCAAGGCTATGGCTACACCTTC. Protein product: CASSLSGVAAQGYGYTF.

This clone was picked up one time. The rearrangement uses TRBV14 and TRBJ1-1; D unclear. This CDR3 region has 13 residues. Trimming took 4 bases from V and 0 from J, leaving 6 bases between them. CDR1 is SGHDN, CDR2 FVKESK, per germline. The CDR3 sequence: CASSLDMNTEAFF. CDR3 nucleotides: TGTGCCAGCAGCCTAGACATGAACACTGAAGCTTTCTTT.

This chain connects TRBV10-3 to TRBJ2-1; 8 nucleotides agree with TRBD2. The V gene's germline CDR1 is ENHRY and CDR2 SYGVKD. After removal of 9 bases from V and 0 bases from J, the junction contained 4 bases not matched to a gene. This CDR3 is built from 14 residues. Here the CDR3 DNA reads TGTGCCATAGGTACTAGCGGCTCCTACAATGAGCAGTTCTTC. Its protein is CAIGTSGSYNEQFF.

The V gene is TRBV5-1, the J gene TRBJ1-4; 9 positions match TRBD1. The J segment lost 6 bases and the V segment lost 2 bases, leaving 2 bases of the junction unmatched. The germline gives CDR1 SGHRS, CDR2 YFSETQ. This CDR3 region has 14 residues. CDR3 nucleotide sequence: TGCGCCAGCAGCTTAGGGACAGGGTATGAAAAACTGTTTTTT. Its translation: CASSLGTGYEKLFF.

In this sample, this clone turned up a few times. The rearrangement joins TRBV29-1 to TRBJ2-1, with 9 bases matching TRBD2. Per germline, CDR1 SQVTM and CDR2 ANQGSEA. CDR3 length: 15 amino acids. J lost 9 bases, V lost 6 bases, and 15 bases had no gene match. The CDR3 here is CSVDLGTSITSEQFF. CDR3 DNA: TGCAGCGTAGATCTAGGGACTAGCATCACGAGTGAGCAGTTCTTC.